These T cell receptor beta chains were read from a single sample in a study of T-cell memory formation after mild COVID-19. TCRdb re-derived calls from the 5' RACE reads in MiXCR, one entry per CDR3 protein. Of more than 400,000 distinct CDR3 sequences listed, roughly 20% are singletons. Sequencing was carried out using PBMCs or a T cell subset sorted from them (not recorded which). These receptors all come from an adult woman who had mild COVID-19 (a few samples of this study predate the infection). Cell type and time point are not known. The CDR3 runs from the conserved cysteine through the conserved F or W. The order of the fields is D gene, clone size, V gene, J gene, CDR3 length, CDR3 protein, CDR3 DNA. D genes are given only for firm matches. Size is omitted from some rows. Given values are once, few, many or a class for expanded clones.

D: TRBD1
size: few
V: TRBV9
J: TRBJ1-2
length: 15
CDR3: CASSKGQGRNYGYTF
DNA: TGTGCCAGCAGCAAAGGACAGGGACGCAACTATGGCTACACCTTC

D: TRBD2
size: -
V: TRBV6-2/TRBV6-3
J: TRBJ2-2
length: 20
CDR3: CASSYFPPGLAGVNTGELFF
DNA: TGTGCCAGCAGTTACTTCCCTCCGGGACTAGCGGGAGTGAACACCGGGGAGCTGTTTTTT

D: TRBD1
size: many
V: TRBV7-9
J: TRBJ2-7
length: 14
CDR3: CASTPIRDSNEQYF
DNA: TGTGCCAGCACCCCCATCCGGGACAGCAACGAGCAGTACTTC

D: TRBD1
size: -
V: TRBV5-1
J: TRBJ1-5
length: 15
CDR3: CASSPRGQPNQPQHF
DNA: TGCGCCAGCAGCCCCAGGGGGCAGCCGAATCAGCCCCAGCATTTT

D: TRBD2
size: -
V: TRBV27
J: TRBJ2-3
length: 14
CDR3: CASSLAGVGFTQYF
DNA: TGTGCCAGCAGTCTAGCGGGAGTGGGGTTTACGCAGTATTTT

D: TRBD2
size: -
V: TRBV5-1
J: TRBJ2-5
length: 15
CDR3: CASSPGGSGGLTQYF
DNA: TGCGCCAGCAGCCCCGGGGGTAGCGGGGGACTAACCCAGTACTTC

D: -
size: -
V: TRBV28
J: TRBJ2-3
length: 15
CDR3: CASPTPGYGTDTQYF
DNA: TGTGCCAGCCCAACCCCAGGGTACGGCACAGATACGCAGTATTTT

D: TRBD1
size: -
V: TRBV2
J: TRBJ2-7
length: 13
CDR3: CASRLRTGEWQYF
DNA: TGTGCCAGCCGGCTGCGGACAGGGGAGTGGCAGTACTTC

D: -
size: few
V: TRBV4-1
J: TRBJ1-4
length: 14
CDR3: CASSQDGATEKLFF
DNA: TGCGCCAGCAGCCAAGACGGGGCGACTGAAAAACTGTTTTTT

D: -
size: -
V: TRBV5-1
J: TRBJ1-6
length: 16
CDR3: CASSRDGSSYNSPLHF
DNA: TGCGCCAGCAGCCGGGACGGGAGCTCCTATAATTCACCCCTCCACTTT

D: -
size: many
V: TRBV15
J: TRBJ2-5
length: 19
CDR3: CATSRDRLSALLVQETQYF
DNA: TGTGCCACCAGCAGAGATCGTCTAAGTGCCCTGCTGGTACAAGAGACCCAGTACTTC

D: -
size: few
V: TRBV29-1
J: TRBJ1-5
length: 13
CDR3: CSVRGSGNQPQHF
DNA: TGCAGCGTTCGGGGGAGCGGCAATCAGCCCCAGCATTTT

D: TRBD1
size: few
V: TRBV4-1
J: TRBJ2-7
length: 14
CDR3: CASSRLTGGGEQYF
DNA: TGCGCCAGCAGCCGGCTGACAGGGGGCGGCGAGCAGTACTTC

D: -
size: few
V: TRBV5-6
J: TRBJ2-5
length: 15
CDR3: CASSPGGRQQETQYF
DNA: TGTGCCAGCAGCCCTGGGGGACGGCAGCAAGAGACCCAGTACTTC

D: -
size: -
V: TRBV6-2/TRBV6-3
J: TRBJ2-7
length: 11
CDR3: CASSRAYEQYF
DNA: TGTGCCAGCAGCCGAGCCTACGAGCAGTACTTC

D: -
size: few
V: TRBV7-6
J: TRBJ2-5
length: 16
CDR3: CASSLVSSRRGETQYF
DNA: TGTGCCAGCAGCTTAGTGTCTAGCAGACGGGGAGAGACCCAGTACTTC

D: TRBD2
size: -
V: TRBV15
J: TRBJ2-1
length: 16
CDR3: CATSRGSGGSRNEQFF
DNA: TGTGCCACCAGCAGAGGTAGCGGGGGCTCTAGGAATGAGCAGTTCTTC

D: -
size: -
V: TRBV7-7
J: TRBJ2-2
length: 15
CDR3: CASSPTNTYSGELFF
DNA: TGTGCTAGCAGTCCCACTAACACCTACTCCGGGGAGCTGTTTTTT

D: TRBD1
size: few
V: TRBV7-2
J: TRBJ2-3
length: 14
CDR3: CASSSGQVTDTQYF
DNA: TGTGCCAGCAGCTCAGGACAGGTCACAGATACGCAGTATTTT

D: TRBD1
size: few
V: TRBV29-1
J: TRBJ2-7
length: 11
CDR3: CSVKSGDRPEF
DNA: TGCAGCGTCAAGTCGGGGGACAGGCCTGAATTC

D: -
size: -
V: TRBV20-1
J: TRBJ1-1
length: 15
CDR3: CSAPEPQGGVTEAFF
DNA: TGCAGTGCCCCCGAACCCCAGGGAGGCGTTACTGAAGCTTTCTTT

D: -
size: -
V: TRBV29-1
J: TRBJ1-2
length: 14
CDR3: CSAGHRLNNYGYTF
DNA: TGCAGCGCTGGCCACAGATTAAACAACTATGGCTACACCTTC

D: -
size: few
V: TRBV18
J: TRBJ1-5
length: 13
CDR3: CASSPLGDQPQHF
DNA: TGTGCCAGCTCACCACTGGGTGATCAGCCCCAGCATTTT

D: -
size: -
V: TRBV27
J: TRBJ2-7
length: 15
CDR3: CASSLVPSAIYEQYF
DNA: TGTGCCAGCAGTTTAGTTCCTAGTGCCATCTACGAGCAGTACTTC

D: TRBD1
size: few
V: TRBV5-1
J: TRBJ2-3
length: 16
CDR3: CASSSTGGDPTDTQYF
DNA: TGCGCCAGCAGCTCAACAGGGGGAGACCCCACAGATACGCAGTATTTT

D: -
size: few
V: TRBV24-1
J: TRBJ2-7
length: 13
CDR3: CATGRGGDPEQYF
DNA: TGTGCCACCGGCCGCGGGGGCGATCCCGAGCAGTACTTC

D: TRBD2
size: few
V: TRBV2
J: TRBJ2-7
length: 14
CDR3: CASSRGGDSSEQYF
DNA: TGTGCCAGCAGTCGGGGGGGCGACTCGAGCGAGCAGTACTTC

D: TRBD1
size: few
V: TRBV6-1
J: TRBJ2-6
length: 17
CDR3: CASSGTVQLSGANVLTF
DNA: TGTGCCAGCAGCGGGACAGTCCAACTCTCTGGGGCCAACGTCCTGACTTTC

D: TRBD2
size: few
V: TRBV5-1
J: TRBJ2-7
length: 18
CDR3: CASSSGVTIAGVNSEQYF
DNA: TGCGCCAGCAGCTCGGGGGTTACAATAGCGGGAGTTAACTCCGAGCAGTACTTC

D: -
size: -
V: TRBV12-3/TRBV12-4
J: TRBJ1-5
length: 14
CDR3: CASSLTREDQPQHF
DNA: TGTGCCAGCAGTTTAACGAGGGAGGATCAGCCCCAGCATTTT

D: -
size: many
V: TRBV5-1
J: TRBJ2-4
length: 16
CDR3: CASSPPREGVKNIQYF
DNA: TGCGCCAGCAGCCCCCCGAGGGAAGGGGTCAAAAACATTCAGTACTTC

D: -
size: -
V: TRBV5-1
J: TRBJ2-2
length: 16
CDR3: CASSFRQGGSTGELFF
DNA: TGCGCCAGCAGCTTCCGACAGGGCGGGAGCACCGGGGAGCTGTTTTTT

D: -
size: few
V: TRBV5-8
J: TRBJ1-1
length: 14
CDR3: CASSLQGYGTEAFF
DNA: TGTGCCAGCAGCTTACAAGGGTATGGGACTGAAGCTTTCTTT

D: -
size: many
V: TRBV28
J: TRBJ2-1
length: 14
CDR3: CASSSWTDDNEQFF
DNA: TGTGCCAGCAGTTCGTGGACAGACGACAATGAGCAGTTCTTC

D: -
size: few
V: TRBV24-1
J: TRBJ2-1
length: 16
CDR3: CATSDPGSYSYNEQFF
DNA: TGTGCCACCAGTGACCCTGGCTCGTACTCCTACAATGAGCAGTTCTTC

D: -
size: many
V: TRBV6-6
J: TRBJ2-1
length: 11
CDR3: CASSYSHEQFF
DNA: TGTGCCAGCAGTTACTCCCATGAGCAGTTCTTC

D: -
size: -
V: TRBV5-1
J: TRBJ1-2
length: 14
CDR3: CASSPASWGYGYTF
DNA: TGCGCCAGCAGTCCAGCTTCCTGGGGCTATGGCTACACCTTC

D: -
size: few
V: TRBV3-1
J: TRBJ2-3
length: 15
CDR3: CASSQGGLSTDTQYF
DNA: TGTGCCAGCAGCCAAGGAGGACTTAGCACAGATACGCAGTATTTT

D: TRBD1
size: -
V: TRBV4-2
J: TRBJ2-4
length: 16
CDR3: CASSQDPGTGENIQYF
DNA: TGTGCCAGCAGCCAGGATCCCGGGACAGGGGAAAACATTCAGTACTTC

D: -
size: -
V: TRBV10-3
J: TRBJ1-6
length: 13
CDR3: CAISRDTYSPLHF
DNA: TGTGCCATCAGTAGGGACACCTATTCACCCCTCCACTTT

D: -
size: few
V: TRBV9
J: TRBJ2-7
length: 14
CDR3: CASSEEVYSYEQYF
DNA: TGTGCCAGCAGCGAAGAGGTATACTCCTACGAGCAGTACTTC

D: -
size: many
V: TRBV5-1
J: TRBJ2-3
length: 19
CDR3: CASSLPYTEGTDLTDTQYF
DNA: TGCGCCAGCAGCTTGCCATATACGGAAGGGACGGACCTCACAGATACGCAGTATTTT

D: TRBD1
size: -
V: TRBV9
J: TRBJ2-3
length: 16
CDR3: CASSATGTGSTDTQYF
DNA: TGTGCCAGCAGCGCCACCGGGACAGGGAGCACAGATACGCAGTATTTT

D: -
size: few
V: TRBV12-3/TRBV12-4
J: TRBJ1-1
length: 15
CDR3: CASSFLSKSNTEAFF
DNA: TGTGCCAGCAGTTTCCTCAGCAAATCCAACACTGAAGCTTTCTTT

D: -
size: few
V: TRBV2
J: TRBJ1-2
length: 15
CDR3: CASYSTGPGNYGYTF
DNA: TGTGCCAGCTACTCTACAGGCCCGGGGAACTATGGCTACACCTTC

D: -
size: many
V: TRBV9
J: TRBJ2-2
length: 15
CDR3: CASSVGNVNTGELFF
DNA: TGTGCCAGCAGCGTAGGTAACGTCAACACCGGGGAGCTGTTTTTT

D: -
size: many
V: TRBV10-3
J: TRBJ2-7
length: 14
CDR3: CAISDGQRSYEQYF
DNA: TGTGCCATCAGTGACGGACAGCGCTCCTACGAGCAGTACTTC

D: -
size: once
V: TRBV14
J: TRBJ2-1
length: 14
CDR3: CASSQDRLPGTEFF
DNA: TGTGCCAGCAGCCAAGATCGATTGCCGGGAACAGAGTTCTTC

D: -
size: many
V: TRBV5-1
J: TRBJ2-7
length: 15
CDR3: CASSLEGSFGREQYF
DNA: TGCGCCAGCAGCTTGGAAGGATCCTTCGGGAGAGAGCAGTACTTC

D: TRBD1
size: -
V: TRBV7-6
J: TRBJ2-7
length: 16
CDR3: CASSLAGDRGRYEQYF
DNA: TGTGCCAGCAGCTTAGCCGGGGACAGGGGGCGTTACGAGCAGTACTTC

D: -
size: -
V: TRBV7-8
J: TRBJ1-5
length: 15
CDR3: CASSQDPGPNQPQHF
DNA: TGTGCCAGCAGCCAGGATCCAGGGCCAAATCAGCCCCAGCATTTT

D: -
size: -
V: TRBV6-5
J: TRBJ2-2
length: 15
CDR3: CASSYRGHMPGELFF
DNA: TGTGCCAGCAGTTACAGGGGCCACATGCCCGGGGAGCTGTTTTTT

D: -
size: -
V: TRBV18
J: TRBJ1-6
length: 14
CDR3: CASSPPSYNSPLHF
DNA: TGTGCCAGCTCACCGCCATCCTATAATTCACCCCTTCACTTT

D: -
size: -
V: TRBV5-1
J: TRBJ2-1
length: 16
CDR3: CASSSGSGFSYNEQFF
DNA: TGCGCCAGCAGCTCTGGAAGCGGATTCTCCTACAATGAGCAGTTCTTC